The 23 T cell receptor beta chains presented below share a single source sample, sequenced in a study of T cells in Graves' hyperthyroidism and ophthalmopathy. The TCR beta CDR3 regions underwent amplification using RNA transcripts as the source. TCR CDR3 underwent first-round RT-PCR with the HTBI primer set. TCRdb independently ran MiXCR on the multiplex PCR reads; one entry per CDR3 protein. The sample includes 300,000 to 450,000 distinct CDR3 sequences, 14% to 15% of them seen just once. The material sequenced was blood. These receptors originate from a woman in her 30s with Graves' hyperthyroidism.

The gene calls are TRBV18 and TRBJ1-5; D is unresolved. Germline V gene lookup returns CDR1 KGHSH and CDR2 LQKENI. This CDR3 region has 16 residues. The V and J ends lost 2 bases and 3 bases respectively, with 14 bases between them. CDR3 residues: CASSPTLEGTNQPQHF. The CDR3 DNA sequence: TGTGCCAGCTCACCAACGTTAGAGGGCACCAATCAGCCCCAGCATTTT.

In this sample, this clonotype turned up a few times. This rearrangement joins TRBV27 to TRBJ2-7; D is perhaps TRBD1 (5 bases). This CDR3 contains 12 residues. The germline V gene encodes CDR1 MNHEY and CDR2 SMNVEV (reference sequence). Trimming pared 6 bases from V and 4 bases from J, leaving 10 bases between. DNA for the CDR3: TGTGCCAGCAGGAAGACAGTGTACGAGCAGTACTTC. Residues: CASRKTVYEQYF.

This clonotype was recorded only once. The CDR3 DNA sequence: TGCGCCAGCAGCAACCCTACAGGGAACAAGAACACCGGGGAGCTGTTTTTT. Its protein product is CASSNPTGNKNTGELFF. The rearrangement uses TRBV5-1 and TRBJ2-2; TRBD1 might be the D (6 bases). The germline gives CDR1 SGHRS, CDR2 YFSETQ. The V end was cut by 4 bases, the J end by 1 base, with 17 bases between. This CDR3 region has 17 residues.

The chain links TRBV20-1 to TRBJ1-1; TRBD1 might be the D (5 bases). Per the germline V gene, CDR1 is DFQATT and CDR2 is SNEGSKA (reference sequence). This CDR3 has 14 residues. Trimming shortened V by 6 bases and J by 3 bases, and 17 bases separated the two germline ends. CDR3 nucleotides: TGCAGTGCGGAGGCGCGGATAGGGGACACTGAAGCTTTCTTT. Protein sequence: CSAEARIGDTEAFF.

At least ten counts were recorded for this clonotype. V is TRBV5-1 and J is TRBJ1-1; D is perhaps TRBD1 (5 bases). The germline V gene encodes CDR1 SGHRS and CDR2 YFSETQ. V was clipped by 0 bases and J by 6 bases, with 15 bases between them. There are 15 residues in the CDR3. The CDR3 nucleotides read TGCGCCAGCAGCTTGGGTTCACAGGTTGGGGCTGAAGCTTTCTTT. Translation gives CASSLGSQVGAEAFF.

This clonotype was counted at least ten times. The V gene is TRBV30, the J gene TRBJ2-2, with TRBD2 matching over 9 bases. Trimming cost V 5 bases and J 1 base; bases outside gene matches: 11. This CDR3 contains 17 residues. Per germline, CDR1 GTSNPN and CDR2 SVGIG (reference sequence). CDR3 in amino acids: CAWSRLAGLLNTGELFF. CDR3 coding DNA: TGTGCCTGGTCCCGGCTAGCGGGACTTCTGAACACCGGGGAGCTGTTTTTT.

This clonotype was counted at least ten times. J is TRBJ1-1 and V is TRBV3-1; D remains unclear. Germline lookup yields CDR1 LGHDT and CDR2 YNNKEL (reference sequence). V shed 1 base and J shed 0 bases, with 9 bases lying between them. The CDR3 is made up of 15 amino acids. The CDR3 sequence: CASSQGTLLNTEAFF. The CDR3 DNA reads TGTGCCAGCAGCCAAGGAACCTTACTGAACACTGAAGCTTTCTTT.

This clonotype occurred many times. The chain is built from TRBV5-1 and TRBJ2-1; D is perhaps TRBD1 (6 bases). CDR1 is SGHRS and CDR2 is YFSETQ in the germline V gene. The CDR3 extends over 19 amino acids. The germline V and J ends were trimmed by 5 bases and 0 bases, with 24 bases remaining between them. CDR3 nucleotide sequence: TGCGCCAGCAGGAACCGGGACACCGCAGGAGTGGGCTCCTACAATGAGCAGTTCTTC. It is translated as CASRNRDTAGVGSYNEQFF.

This chain uses TRBV20-1 with TRBJ2-3, with 10 bases identical to TRBD2. The CDR3 runs to 14 residues. From germline, CDR1 is DFQATT and CDR2 SNEGSKA (reference sequence). J was trimmed by 4 bases and V by 6 bases; bases with no gene match: 7. The CDR3 DNA sequence: TGCAGTGCATCACTAGCGGGACAATCAGATACGCAGTATTTT. It codes for CSASLAGQSDTQYF.

This clonotype showed up just a few times. The chain has TRBV4-1 and TRBJ2-3; the match to TRBD1 covers 8 bases. V was clipped by 2 bases and J by 3 bases; unmatched bases: 4. From germline, CDR1 is MGHRA and CDR2 YSYEKL. This CDR3 has 15 residues. The CDR3 DNA reads as TGCGCCAGCAGCCAATTTGGACAGGGAACAGATACGCAGTATTTT. Residues: CASSQFGQGTDTQYF.

This clonotype has ten or more counts. The chain has TRBV27 and TRBJ2-3, with 8 bases aligning to TRBD1. V dropped 8 bases and J dropped 3; count of bases not matched to a gene: 4. This CDR3 comprises 13 residues. Germline CDR1 MNHEY, CDR2 SMNVEV (reference sequence). The CDR3 DNA follows: TGTGCCAGCGGGGGACAGGAGACAGATACGCAGTATTTT. Translated, it gives CASGGQETDTQYF.

The V gene is TRBV29-1, the J gene TRBJ2-2; TRBD1 is a possible D gene (5 bases). Germline CDR1 and CDR2: SQVTM and ANQGSEA. The CDR3 runs 14 residues. V was shortened by 4 bases and J by 2 bases, with 11 bases between the two germline ends. CDR3 in amino acids: CSVGDRRNTGELFF. DNA for the CDR3: TGCAGCGTTGGAGACAGACGAAACACCGGGGAGCTGTTTTTT.

This clonotype was picked up a small number of times. This chain joins TRBV3-1 and TRBJ2-7; D unresolved. V shed 4 bases and J shed 0 bases, with 4 bases lying between them. Germline V gene data show CDR1 as LGHDT and CDR2 as YNNKEL (reference sequence). CDR3 length equals 12 residues. The CDR3 loop is CASSRNSYEQYF. As DNA, the CDR3 is TGTGCCAGCAGCCGGAACTCCTACGAGCAGTACTTC.

This clonotype was seen many times. This chain uses TRBV3-1 with TRBJ1-5; unclear D gene. CDR1 and CDR2 from the germline V gene are LGHDT and YNNKEL (reference sequence). The germline V and J ends were trimmed by 4 bases and 3 bases, with 13 bases remaining between them. The CDR3 is made up of 15 amino acids. CDR3: CASSPASLSNQPQHF. CDR3 sequence (DNA): TGTGCCAGCAGCCCGGCGAGCTTGTCCAATCAGCCCCAGCATTTT.

In its sample, this clonotype was seen a few times. The chain carries TRBV7-9 and TRBJ1-4; D is possibly TRBD1 (6 bases). V lost 4 bases and J lost 0, with 15 bases in between. The CDR3 is 17 residues long. Germline lookup yields CDR1 SEHNR and CDR2 FQNEAQ (reference sequence). CDR3 coding DNA: TGTGCCAGCAGCTCATCCGGGACACCGACAACTAATGAAAAACTGTTTTTT. It is translated as CASSSSGTPTTNEKLFF.

There are a few counts of this clonotype. The rearrangement joins TRBV20-1 to TRBJ1-6; D might be TRBD1 (5 bases). Germline V gives CDR1 DFQATT, CDR2 SNEGSKA (reference sequence). Trimming took off 4 bases at V and 4 bases at J, with 14 bases between the two ends. This CDR3 comprises 15 residues. CDR3 sequence (DNA): TGCAGTGCTAACGCAGGGTCCTTTTATAATTCACCCCTCCACTTT. It encodes CSANAGSFYNSPLHF.

This chain joins TRBV20-1 and TRBJ1-5; D not certain. Germline-derived CDR1 and CDR2 are DFQATT and SNEGSKA (reference sequence). Trimming cost V 0 bases and J 1 base, with 13 bases left between them. The CDR3 is 16 amino acids. The DNA for the CDR3 is TGCAGTGCTAGAGATCTTAGGTCAACCAGCAATCAGCCCCAGCATTTT. Translating gives CSARDLRSTSNQPQHF.

The rearrangement joins TRBV7-2 to TRBJ2-5; D remains ambiguous. Between the trimmed V and J ends, which lost 0 bases and 6 bases, there was a span of 11 bases. CDR3 length: 14 residues. Germline V CDR1 and CDR2: SGHTA, FQGNSA. The CDR3 protein is CASSLAGNSKTQYF. In nucleotides, the CDR3 is TGTGCCAGCAGCTTAGCGGGGAATTCGAAGACCCAGTACTTC. The variable domain in full, with the rest retrieved from reference TRBV7-2 and TRBJ2-5, is GAGVSQSPSNKVTEKGKDVELRCDPISGHTALYWYRQSLGQGLEFLIYFQGNSAPDKSGLPSDRFSAERTGGSVSTLTIQRTQQEDSAVYLCASSLAGNSKTQYFGPGTRLLVL.

This rearrangement joins TRBV5-1 to TRBJ2-5; 10 bases are a match to TRBD1. The germline gives CDR1 SGHRS, CDR2 YFSETQ. The CDR3 runs to 15 residues. V shed 4 bases and J 5 bases; nucleotides not matched to a gene: 8. The CDR3 spells CASSQSRGQGETQYF. CDR3 in DNA: TGCGCCAGCAGCCAGTCCAGGGGACAGGGGGAGACCCAGTACTTC.

This chain links TRBV5-1 with TRBJ1-1, with D hard to call. The CDR3 length is 13 residues. Germline V lookup: CDR1 SGHRS, CDR2 YFSETQ. V was clipped by 3 bases and J by 4 bases, with 10 bases between them. CDR3 in DNA: TGCGCCAGCAGCTCGTCCGGGTTCACTGAAGCTTTCTTT. It codes for CASSSSGFTEAFF.

This clonotype has just a few counts. The rearrangement links TRBV7-2 to TRBJ2-3, with 15 nucleotides matching TRBD2. This CDR3 comprises 18 residues. The germline V gene has CDR1 SGHTA and CDR2 FQGNSA. Unmatched junction bases numbered 10, after V lost 5 bases and J lost 4 bases. This chain's CDR3 is CASSKRTSGRGPADTQYF. Written as DNA, the CDR3 is TGTGCCAGCAGCAAAAGGACTAGCGGGAGGGGACCCGCAGATACGCAGTATTTT.

V is TRBV4-1 and J is TRBJ2-7, with 10 positions matching TRBD2. The V gene end was trimmed by 4 bases and the J gene end by 4 bases; junction bases not matched to a gene: 7. This CDR3 is 15 amino acids long. Germline CDR1 is MGHRA and CDR2 is YSYEKL. CDR3 sequence reads: CASSPGGLATYEQYF. The CDR3, as DNA: TGCGCCAGCAGCCCCGGGGGACTAGCGACTTACGAGCAGTACTTC.

Remarks on this clonotype: A much larger clonotype is one base distant, so this may be a read error. This chain joins TRBV10-3 and TRBJ2-1, with 7 bases fitting TRBD2. Per germline, CDR1 ENHRY and CDR2 SYGVKD. The CDR3 extends over 14 amino acids. V shed 8 bases and J 9 bases; nucleotides not matched to a gene: 13. CDR3 sequence reads: CAIARDAGDGEQFF. In nucleotides, the CDR3 is TGTGCCATCGCCAGGGATGCGGGAGATGGTGAGCAGTTCTTC.